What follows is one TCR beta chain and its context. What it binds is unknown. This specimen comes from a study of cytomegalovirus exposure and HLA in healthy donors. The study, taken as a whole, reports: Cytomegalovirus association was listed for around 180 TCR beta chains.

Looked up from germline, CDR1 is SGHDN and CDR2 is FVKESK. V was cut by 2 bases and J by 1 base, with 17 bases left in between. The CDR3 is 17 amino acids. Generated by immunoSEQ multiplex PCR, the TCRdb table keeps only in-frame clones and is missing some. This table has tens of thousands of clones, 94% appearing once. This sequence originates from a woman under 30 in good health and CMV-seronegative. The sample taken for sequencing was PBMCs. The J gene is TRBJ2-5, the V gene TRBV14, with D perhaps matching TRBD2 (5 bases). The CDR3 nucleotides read TGTGCCAGCAGCCAAAAACCCCCGGCGGGTTTCCAAGAGACCCAGTACTTC. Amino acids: CASSQKPPAGFQETQYF.